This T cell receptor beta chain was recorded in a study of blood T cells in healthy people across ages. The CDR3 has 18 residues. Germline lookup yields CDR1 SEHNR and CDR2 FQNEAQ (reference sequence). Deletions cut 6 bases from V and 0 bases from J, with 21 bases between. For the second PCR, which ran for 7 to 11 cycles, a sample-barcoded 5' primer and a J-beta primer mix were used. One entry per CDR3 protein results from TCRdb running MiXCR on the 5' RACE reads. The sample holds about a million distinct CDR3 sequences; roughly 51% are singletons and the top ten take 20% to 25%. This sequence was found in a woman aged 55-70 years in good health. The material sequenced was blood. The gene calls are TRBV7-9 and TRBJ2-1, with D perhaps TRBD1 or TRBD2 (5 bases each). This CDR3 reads CASSPWDLEYNSYNEQFF. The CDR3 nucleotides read TGTGCCAGCAGTCCGTGGGACCTCGAGTACAACTCCTACAATGAGCAGTTCTTC.